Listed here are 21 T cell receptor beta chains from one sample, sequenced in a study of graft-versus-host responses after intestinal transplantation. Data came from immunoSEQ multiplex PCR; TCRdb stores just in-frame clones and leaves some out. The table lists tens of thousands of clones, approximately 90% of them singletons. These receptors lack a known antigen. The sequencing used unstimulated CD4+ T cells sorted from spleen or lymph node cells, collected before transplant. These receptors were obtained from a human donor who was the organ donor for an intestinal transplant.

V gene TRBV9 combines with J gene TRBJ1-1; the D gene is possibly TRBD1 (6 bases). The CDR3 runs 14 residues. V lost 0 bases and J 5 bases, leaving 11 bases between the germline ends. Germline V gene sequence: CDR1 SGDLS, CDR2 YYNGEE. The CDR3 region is CASSVATGRTEAFF. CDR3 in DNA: TGTGCCAGCAGCGTAGCTACAGGGAGAACTGAAGCTTTCTTT.

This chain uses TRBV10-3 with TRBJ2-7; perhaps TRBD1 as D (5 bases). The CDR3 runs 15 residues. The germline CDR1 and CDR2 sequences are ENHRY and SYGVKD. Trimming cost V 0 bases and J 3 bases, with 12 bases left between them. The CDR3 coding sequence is TGTGCCATCAGTGAGTCTTCGGCAGGGAACTACGAGCAGTACTTC. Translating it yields CAISESSAGNYEQYF.

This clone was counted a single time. The CDR3 loop is CASQLSGSGANVLTF. CDR3 nucleotide sequence: TGTGCCAGCCAGCTTTCGGGCTCTGGGGCCAACGTCCTGACTTTC. The V and J genes are TRBV11-3 and TRBJ2-6; no firm D call. Germline CDR1 reads SGHNT; CDR2 reads YENEEA. This CDR3 spans 15 amino acids. With 8 bases removed from V and 0 bases from J, the gap between germline ends came to 11 bases.

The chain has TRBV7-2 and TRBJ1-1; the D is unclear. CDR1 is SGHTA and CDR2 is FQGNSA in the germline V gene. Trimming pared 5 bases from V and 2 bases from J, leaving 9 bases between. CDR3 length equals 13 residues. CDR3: CASSLRRNTEAFF. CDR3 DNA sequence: TGTGCCAGCAGCCTCCGGAGAAACACTGAAGCTTTCTTT.

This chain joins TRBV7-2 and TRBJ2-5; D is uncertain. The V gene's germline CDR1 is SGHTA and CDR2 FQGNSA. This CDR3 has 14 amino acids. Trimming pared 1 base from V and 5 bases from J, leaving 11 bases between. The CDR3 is CASSLGAVSETQYF. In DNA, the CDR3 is TGTGCCAGCAGCTTAGGCGCCGTGTCGGAGACCCAGTACTTC.

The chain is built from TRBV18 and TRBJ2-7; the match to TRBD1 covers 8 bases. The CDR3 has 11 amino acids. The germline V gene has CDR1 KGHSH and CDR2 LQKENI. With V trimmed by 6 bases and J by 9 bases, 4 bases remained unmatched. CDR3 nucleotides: TGTGCCAGCTCCCCAGGGGGCGGGCAGTACTTC. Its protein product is CASSPGGGQYF.

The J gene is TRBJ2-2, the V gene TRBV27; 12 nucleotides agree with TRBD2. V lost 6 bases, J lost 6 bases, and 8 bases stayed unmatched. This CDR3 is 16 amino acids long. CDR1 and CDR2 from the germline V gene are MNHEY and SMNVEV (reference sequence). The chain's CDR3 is CASRGGTSGPAGELFF. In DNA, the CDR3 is TGTGCCAGCAGAGGGGGGACTAGCGGGCCAGCCGGGGAGCTGTTTTTT.

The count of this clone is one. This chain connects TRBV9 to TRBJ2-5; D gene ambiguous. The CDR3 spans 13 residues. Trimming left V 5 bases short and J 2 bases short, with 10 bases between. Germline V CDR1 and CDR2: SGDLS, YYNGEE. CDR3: CASSRTVQETQYF. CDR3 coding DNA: TGTGCCAGCAGTCGCACAGTTCAAGAGACCCAGTACTTC.

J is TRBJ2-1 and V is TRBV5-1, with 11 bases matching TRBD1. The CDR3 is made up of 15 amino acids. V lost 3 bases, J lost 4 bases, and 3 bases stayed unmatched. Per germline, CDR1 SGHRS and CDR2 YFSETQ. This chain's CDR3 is CASSSGTGGYNEQFF. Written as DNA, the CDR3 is TGCGCCAGCAGCTCCGGGACAGGGGGTTACAATGAGCAGTTCTTC. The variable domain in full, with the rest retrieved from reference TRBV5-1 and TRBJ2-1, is KAGVTQTPRYLIKTRGQQVTLSCSPISGHRSVSWYQQTPGQGLQFLFEYFSETQRNKGNFPGRFSGRQFSNSRSEMNVSTLELGDSALYLCASSSGTGGYNEQFFGPGTRLTVL.

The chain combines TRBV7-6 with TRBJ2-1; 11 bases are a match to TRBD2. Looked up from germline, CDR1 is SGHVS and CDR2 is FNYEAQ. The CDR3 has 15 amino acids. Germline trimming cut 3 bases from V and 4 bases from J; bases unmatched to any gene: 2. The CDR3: CASSFGTSGYNEQFF. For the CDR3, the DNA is TGTGCCAGCAGCTTCGGGACTAGCGGATACAATGAGCAGTTCTTC.

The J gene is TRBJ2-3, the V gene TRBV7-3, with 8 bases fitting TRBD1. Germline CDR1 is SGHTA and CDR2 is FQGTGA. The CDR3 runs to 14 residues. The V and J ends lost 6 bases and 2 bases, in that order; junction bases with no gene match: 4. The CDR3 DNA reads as TGTGCCAGCAGAAGACAGGGGAACACAGATACGCAGTATTTT. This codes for CASRRQGNTDTQYF.

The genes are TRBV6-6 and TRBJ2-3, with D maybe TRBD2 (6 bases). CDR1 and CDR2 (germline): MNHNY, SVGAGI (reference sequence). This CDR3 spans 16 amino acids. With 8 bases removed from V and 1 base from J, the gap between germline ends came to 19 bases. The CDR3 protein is CASGFGGVGGTDTQYF. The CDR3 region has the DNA TGTGCCAGCGGTTTCGGCGGGGTAGGTGGCACAGATACGCAGTATTTT.

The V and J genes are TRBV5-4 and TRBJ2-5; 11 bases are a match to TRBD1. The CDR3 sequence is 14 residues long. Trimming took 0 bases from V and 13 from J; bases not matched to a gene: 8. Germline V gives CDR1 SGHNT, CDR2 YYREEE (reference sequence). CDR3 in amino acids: CASSLGGQGDDPYF. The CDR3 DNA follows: TGTGCCAGCAGCTTGGGGGGACAGGGGGATGATCCGTACTTC.

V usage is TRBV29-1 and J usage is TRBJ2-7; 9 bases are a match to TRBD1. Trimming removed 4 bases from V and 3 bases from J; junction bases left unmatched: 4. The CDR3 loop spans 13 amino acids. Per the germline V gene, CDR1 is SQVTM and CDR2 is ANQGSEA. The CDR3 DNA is TGCAGCGTTGGCCGGGACAGGGACTACGAGCAGTACTTC. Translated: CSVGRDRDYEQYF.

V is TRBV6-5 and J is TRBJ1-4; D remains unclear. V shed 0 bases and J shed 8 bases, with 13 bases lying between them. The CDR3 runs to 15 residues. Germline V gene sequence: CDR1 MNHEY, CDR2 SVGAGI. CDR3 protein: CASSYSSPSREKLFF. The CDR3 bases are TGTGCCAGCAGTTACTCGAGTCCATCCAGGGAAAAACTGTTTTTT.

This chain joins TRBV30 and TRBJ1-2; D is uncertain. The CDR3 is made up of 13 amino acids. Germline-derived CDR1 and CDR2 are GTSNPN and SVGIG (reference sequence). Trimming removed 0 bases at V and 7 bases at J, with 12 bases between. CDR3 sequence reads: CAWSVQNYVGYTF. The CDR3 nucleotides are TGTGCCTGGAGTGTTCAGAATTACGTTGGCTACACCTTC.

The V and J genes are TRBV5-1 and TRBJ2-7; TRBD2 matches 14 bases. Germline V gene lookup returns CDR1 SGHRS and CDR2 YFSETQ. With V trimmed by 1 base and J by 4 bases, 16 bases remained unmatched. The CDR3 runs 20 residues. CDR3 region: CASSLTFPGLAGDYGYEQYF. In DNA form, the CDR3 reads TGCGCCAGCAGCTTGACATTTCCGGGACTAGCGGGAGACTACGGATACGAGCAGTACTTC.

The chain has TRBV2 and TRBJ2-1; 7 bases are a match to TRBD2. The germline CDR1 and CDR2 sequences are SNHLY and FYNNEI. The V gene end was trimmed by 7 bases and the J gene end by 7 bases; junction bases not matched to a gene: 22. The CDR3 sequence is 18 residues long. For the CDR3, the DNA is TGTGCCAGCATCCCCCCGGTAGGGCGGGAGAATTTACTAAATGAGCAGTTCTTC. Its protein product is CASIPPVGRENLLNEQFF.

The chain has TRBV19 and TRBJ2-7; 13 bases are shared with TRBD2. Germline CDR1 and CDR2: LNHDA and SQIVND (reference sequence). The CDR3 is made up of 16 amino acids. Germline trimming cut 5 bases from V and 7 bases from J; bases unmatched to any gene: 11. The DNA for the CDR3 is TGTGCCAGTAGTGTGGGACTAGCGGGACCCGGGGGAGAGCAGTACTTC. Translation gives CASSVGLAGPGGEQYF.

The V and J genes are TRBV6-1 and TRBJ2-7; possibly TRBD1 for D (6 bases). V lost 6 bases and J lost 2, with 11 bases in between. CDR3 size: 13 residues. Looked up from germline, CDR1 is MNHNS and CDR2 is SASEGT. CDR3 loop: CASSPDRTYEQYF. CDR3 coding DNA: TGTGCCAGCAGCCCGGACAGAACCTACGAGCAGTACTTC.

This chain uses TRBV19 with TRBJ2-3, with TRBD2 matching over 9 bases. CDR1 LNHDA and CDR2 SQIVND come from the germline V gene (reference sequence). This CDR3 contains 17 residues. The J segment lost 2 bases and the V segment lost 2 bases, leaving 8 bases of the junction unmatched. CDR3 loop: CASSIMAGGRSTDTQYF. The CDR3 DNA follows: TGTGCCAGTAGTATAATGGCGGGAGGGAGATCCACAGATACGCAGTATTTT. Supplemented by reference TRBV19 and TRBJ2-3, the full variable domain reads DGGITQSPKYLFRKEGQNVTLSCEQNLNHDAMYWYRQDPGQGLRLIYYSQIVNDFQKGDIAEGYSVSREKKESFPLTVTSAQKNPTAFYLCASSIMAGGRSTDTQYFGPGTRLTVL.